This T cell receptor beta chain was captured by sequencing in a study of shared clonotypes between healthy human individuals. Germline V gene sequence: CDR1 LNHDA, CDR2 SQIVND (reference sequence). This CDR3 region has 13 residues. V lost 1 base and J 2 bases, leaving 5 bases between the germline ends. TCRdb's table, derived via immunoSEQ multiplex PCR, lists solely in-frame clones and lacks some. The table shows approximately 980,000 clones, with 60% to 85% occurring only once. The specimen sequenced was memory CD4+ T cells sorted from blood. The subset was: CD45RA-negative fraction. The TCR originated in a man younger than 35 in good health. This sequence joins TRBV19 and TRBJ1-2, with no clear D. Here the CDR3 DNA reads TGTGCCAGTAGTATAGGACTAAACTATGGCTACACCTTC. The encoded protein is CASSIGLNYGYTF.